A selection of T cell receptor beta chains follows, all from one sample in a study of cytomegalovirus exposure and HLA in healthy donors. Repertoires were generated with immunoSEQ multiplex PCR, while TCRdb's copy carries only in-frame clones and drops some. The sample holds 150,000 or so clones, about four fifths seen once. Sample: PBMCs. Every receptor here comes from a man aged 30-40 years in good health and CMV-seropositive. Both conserved end residues are part of each CDR3. The D gene is left open where the match is weak. The listing skips clone size in some rows; elsewhere it reads once, few, many or a size class.

>TRBV13|TRBD1|TRBJ2-1|once
TGTGCCAGCAGCCTAGCAACAGGGACAGATTCCTACAATGAGCAGTTCTTC
CASSLATGTDSYNEQFF
>TRBV4-1|.|TRBJ1-1|once
TGCGCCAGCAGCCAAGATCCGGGGGGCTACACTGAAGCTTTCTTT
CASSQDPGGYTEAFF
>TRBV6-5|TRBD1|TRBJ1-2|.
TGTGCCAGCAGTTACTCCGGGACAGTCGGCTACACCTTC
CASSYSGTVGYTF
>TRBV4-3|TRBD1|TRBJ1-4|few
TGCGCCAGCAGCCAAGGACAGGGGGAGGGTAATGAAAAACTGTTTTTT
CASSQGQGEGNEKLFF
>TRBV28|TRBD1|TRBJ1-5|.
TGTGCCAGCAGTTTACGGGGAGGACAGGGCGATAGCAATCAGCCCCAGCATTTT
CASSLRGGQGDSNQPQHF
>TRBV28|.|TRBJ1-4|.
TGTGCCAGCAGTTTAAGCGGAGAAAAACTGTTTTTT
CASSLSGEKLFF
>TRBV7-6|TRBD1|TRBJ2-7|.
TGTGCCAGCAGCACAGGGGGCTACGAGCAGTACTTC
CASSTGGYEQYF
>TRBV5-1|TRBD1|TRBJ2-7|.
TGCGCCAGCAGCAGGGACAGGGAGGAGGGTGAGCAGTACTTC
CASSRDREEGEQYF
>TRBV7-2|TRBD1|TRBJ1-5|.
TGTGCCAGCAGCGCCGACAGGGACCAGCCCCAGCATTTT
CASSADRDQPQHF
>TRBV5-1|TRBD2|TRBJ2-1|.
TGCGCCAGCAGCGATCCTGACCCCGGGACTAGCATGGGGAATGAGCAGTTCTTC
CASSDPDPGTSMGNEQFF
>TRBV5-1|.|TRBJ2-2|.
TGCGCCAGCAGCTTGGACAGGGAAAAGGCCGGGGAGCTGTTTTTT
CASSLDREKAGELFF
>TRBV11-3|TRBD1|TRBJ2-1|.
TGTGCCAGCAGCATACAGGGGGATGAGCAGTTCTTC
CASSIQGDEQFF
>TRBV6-4|TRBD2|TRBJ2-3|once
TGTGCCAGCAGTGACACTAGCGGGGCCACAGATACGCAGTATTTT
CASSDTSGATDTQYF
>TRBV6-5|TRBD1|TRBJ1-2|many
TGTGCCAGCAGTTACAGGGGACAGGGGGTCTATGGCTACACCTTC
CASSYRGQGVYGYTF
>TRBV9|.|TRBJ2-1|once
TGTGCCAGCAGCGTAGGTCAGAACGAGCAGTTCTTC
CASSVGQNEQFF
>TRBV28|.|TRBJ2-7|.
TGTGCCAGCAGGCCCGGGACACCCACCTACGAGCAGTACTTC
CASRPGTPTYEQYF
>TRBV7-9|.|TRBJ1-1|.
TGTGCCAGCAGCTTAGACAGTGAAGCTTTCTTT
CASSLDSEAFF
>TRBV2|.|TRBJ1-1|few
TGTCCAGGAGGCAGGGGCACTGAAGCTTTCTTT
CPGGRGTEAFF
>TRBV5-4|TRBD1|TRBJ2-5|.
TGTGCCAGCAGGCAATTCCGGGACAGACAAGAGACCCAGTACTTC
CASRQFRDRQETQYF
>TRBV11-2|TRBD2|TRBJ2-5|.
TGTGCCAGCAGCTTGGGAGGGACTAGCGGGGCTGTTTGGGAGACCCAGTACTTC
CASSLGGTSGAVWETQYF
>TRBV9|TRBD2|TRBJ2-1|many
TGTGCCAGCAGCGAACTAGCGCGCGAGCAGTTCTTC
CASSELAREQFF
>TRBV11-3|TRBD2|TRBJ2-1|few
TGTGCCAGCAGCTTAGGCGAAGCGGGAGGGCACAATGAGCAGTTCTTC
CASSLGEAGGHNEQFF
>TRBV6-5|.|TRBJ2-5|once
TGTGCCAGCAGTTTAAATAGGGAGTACCAGTACTTC
CASSLNREYQYF
>TRBV19|TRBD2|TRBJ2-5|.
TGTGCCAGTAGTCTGTCTAGCGGGAGTGGCGAGACCCAGTACTTC
CASSLSSGSGETQYF
>TRBV9|TRBD1|TRBJ2-2|medium-sized
TGTGCCAGCAGCGCCCCGGACAGGGACACCGGGGAGCTGTTTTTT
CASSAPDRDTGELFF
>TRBV2|TRBD1|TRBJ1-6|.
TGTGCCAGCAGTCCCGACAGGGTACGCTCACCCCTCCACTTT
CASSPDRVRSPLHF
>TRBV4-1|.|TRBJ1-4|many
TGCGCCAGCAGCCAGGCTGGCAGGGCAACTAATGAAAAACTGTTTTTT
CASSQAGRATNEKLFF
>TRBV27|TRBD1|TRBJ2-7|.
TGTGCCAGCACTTCCGACTCCGGGACAGGGGGTGGTCGGCAGTACTTC
CASTSDSGTGGGRQYF
>TRBV18|.|TRBJ1-1|few
TGTGCCAGCTCACCAAGCGGGGTCAGAACTGAAGCTTTCTTT
CASSPSGVRTEAFF
>TRBV9|.|TRBJ1-1|once
TGTGCCAGCAGCGTAGAAGGAGGGCGGACTGAAGCTTTCTTT
CASSVEGGRTEAFF
>TRBV7-8|.|TRBJ2-7|.
TGTGCCAGCAGCTTAGTCCAGGGATCCGAGCAGTACTTC
CASSLVQGSEQYF
>TRBV28|.|TRBJ1-4|.
TGTGCCAGCAGTTCCGGGACTGAACCTGAAAAACTGTTTTTT
CASSSGTEPEKLFF
>TRBV27|.|TRBJ2-5|.
TGTGCCAGCAGTTTATCGGGACTCGTTCGAACCCAGTACTTC
CASSLSGLVRTQYF
>TRBV30|TRBD1|TRBJ2-7|.
TGTGCCTGGACCCCGGACAGGGGATTCAACGAGCAGTACTTC
CAWTPDRGFNEQYF
>TRBV11-2|.|TRBJ2-5|.
TGTGCCAGCAGCTTAGATCCAGGGGTTTCGCAGTACTTC
CASSLDPGVSQYF
>TRBV6-5|TRBD1|TRBJ1-2|many
TGTGCCAGCAGCCCCGGGACAGGGTTGGATGGCTACACCTTC
CASSPGTGLDGYTF
>TRBV28|.|TRBJ1-5|.
TGTGCCAGCCTAGGGGGATTTGGGCAGCCCCAGCATTTT
CASLGGFGQPQHF
>TRBV5-5|TRBD1|TRBJ1-5|.
TGTGCCAGCAGCTTCGACAGGGTCAATCAGCCCCAGCATTTT
CASSFDRVNQPQHF
>TRBV7-7|TRBD2|TRBJ2-3|.
TGTGCTAGCAGCCCACTACCAGCGGGAGGTGGCACAGATACGCAGTATTTT
CASSPLPAGGGTDTQYF
>TRBV10-3|TRBD2|TRBJ2-7|.
TGTGCCATCAGTGTAGGCGGGAGGGGGTACGAGCAGTACTTC
CAISVGGRGYEQYF
>TRBV7-3|TRBD2|TRBJ2-1|.
TGTGCCAGCAGCCAAGCGGGAGGAGTGGGAGAGCAGTTCTTC
CASSQAGGVGEQFF
>TRBV7-9|TRBD2|TRBJ2-4|.
TGTGCCAGCAGCTTAGGGGGACTAGGGAACATTCAGTACTTC
CASSLGGLGNIQYF
>TRBV7-7|TRBD2|TRBJ2-3|.
TGTGCCAGCAGCCCAGGACTAGCAGGAGATACGCAGTATTTT
CASSPGLAGDTQYF
>TRBV5-1|.|TRBJ2-7|.
TGCGCCAGCAATCTCGACAGTCTGGGCGTTTACGAGCAGTACTTC
CASNLDSLGVYEQYF
>TRBV7-9|.|TRBJ2-7|.
TGTGCCAGCAGCTTAGGGGCCGACGAGCAGTACTTC
CASSLGADEQYF